This TCR beta chain derives from a study of regulatory T cells in long-lasting Graves disease. Time point defined: newly diagnosed GD, antithyroid drugs for less than 3 months. Isolated PBMC RNA provided the starting material for the TCR library. Staff took around 9 milliliters of peripheral blood and put it into EDTA tubes. This clonotype was detected many times. The TCR beta library used iRepertoire HTBI primers with Arm-PCR amplification of CDR3. TCRdb recomputed calls from the multiplex PCR reads with MiXCR, one row per CDR3 protein. The sample lists 450,000 to 700,000 distinct CDR3 sequences; approximately 12% were seen once. The data were also submitted as part of a second study, on T cells in Graves' hyperthyroidism and ophthalmopathy. As that report states: Participants, patients aged 18 to 65, had newly diagnosed hyperthyroidism with a duration under 2 months. Using 13 V-J features, a model discriminated ophthalmopathy from stable hyperthyroidism.

The starting material was peripheral blood mononuclear cells (PBMCs), obtained at new diagnosis, from a patient treated with antithyroid drugs. The clonotype originates from a man aged 25-45 years with Graves disease.

This CDR3 reads CASSRTEARGEAFF. CDR3 sequence (DNA): TGCGCCAGCAGCCGGACCGAGGCGCGGGGTGAAGCTTTCTTT. The rearrangement uses TRBV5-1 and TRBJ1-1; no reliable D call. Trimming cost V 4 bases and J 7 bases, with 17 bases left between them. The CDR3 spans 14 residues. From germline, CDR1 is SGHRS and CDR2 YFSETQ. The full variable domain, completed using reference TRBV5-1 and TRBJ1-1, is KAGVTQTPRYLIKTRGQQVTLSCSPISGHRSVSWYQQTPGQGLQFLFEYFSETQRNKGNFPGRFSGRQFSNSRSEMNVSTLELGDSALYLCASSRTEARGEAFFGQGTRLTVV.